This T cell receptor (beta chain) originates from a study of STAT3 mutations in large granular lymphocyte leukemia. Average productive template count per sample was about 44,000. Clones were read by immunoSEQ multiplex PCR, and TCRdb kept only the in-frame ones, dropping some. The data show more than 10,000 clones, approximately 88% seen once. General study findings and limits: Every T-cell large granular lymphocyte leukemia patient had at least one immunodominant TCR beta clonotype.

With regard to this clone: The antigen is not known.

V lost 5 bases to trimming and J lost 7 bases; unmatched junction nucleotides: 14. The germline V gene has CDR1 MDHEN and CDR2 SYDVKM. The CDR3 spans 16 residues. Sequencing was performed on PBMCs. The chain links TRBV28 to TRBJ1-1; 9 bases match TRBD1. The sequence was collected from a human donor with T large granular lymphocyte leukemia. Some clones in this sample may be carry-over from other donors' samples. This CDR3 is CASSLILGTGFDEAFF. For the CDR3, the DNA is TGTGCCAGCAGTCTTATACTCGGGACAGGGTTTGATGAAGCTTTCTTT.